Shown below are 18 T cell receptor beta chains from a single sample sequenced in a study of neurological immune-mediated disorders. TCRdb ran MiXCR on the 5' RACE reads and lists one entry per CDR3 protein. The sample shows some 49,000 distinct CDR3 sequences, over 10% of them seen only once. The time point: longitudinal time-point 2. Specimen: PBMCs. These receptors all come from a male donor with HTLV-1-associated myelopathy (HAM/TSP).

This clonotype occurred many times. The rearrangement uses TRBV20-1 and TRBJ1-6; D perhaps matches TRBD1 (5 bases). V was trimmed by 3 bases and J by 10 bases, leaving 22 bases between them. From germline, CDR1 is DFQATT and CDR2 SNEGSKA (reference sequence). The CDR3 totals 16 residues. CDR3 bases: TGCAGTGCTAGTGGAACAGGTTCTCCGAGGTGGTCACCCCTCCACTTT. Amino acids: CSASGTGSPRWSPLHF.

This clonotype was counted many times. V and J are TRBV12-3 or TRBV12-4 and TRBJ2-7; D perhaps matches TRBD1 (6 bases). The CDR3 totals 14 residues. Trimming pared 5 bases from V and 3 bases from J, leaving 14 bases between. The DNA of the CDR3 is TGTGCCAGCAGTCTCCGGGCAGGGGTCTACGAGCAGTACTTC. The encoded protein is CASSLRAGVYEQYF.

The sample holds many counts of this clonotype. The chain's CDR3 is CASSSGAGGSYNEQFF. CDR3 nucleotide sequence: TGCGCCAGCAGCTCCGGGGCAGGGGGCTCCTACAATGAGCAGTTCTTC. The J gene is TRBJ2-1, the V gene TRBV5-1; the match to TRBD1 covers 7 bases. V was clipped by 3 bases and J by 0 bases; unmatched bases: 6. Germline assignment: CDR1 SGHRS and CDR2 YFSETQ. The CDR3 is 16 amino acids.

This clonotype was recorded at least ten times. The chain has TRBV6-6 and TRBJ2-7; D is uncertain. Germline-derived CDR1 and CDR2 are MNHNY and SVGAGI (reference sequence). CDR3 length: 15 residues. The ends were cut back, 2 bases at V and 0 bases at J, with 11 bases in the middle. The CDR3, as DNA: TGTGCCAGCAGTTACGGTCTAACAGCCTCCTACGAGCAGTACTTC. Protein: CASSYGLTASYEQYF.

This clonotype was counted at least ten times. Relative to the germline gene, one junction end is altered; a read error may explain this. The chain carries TRBV30 and TRBJ1-6, with a possible D match to TRBD1 (6 bases). This CDR3 is built from 10 residues. In germline, CDR1 is GTSNPN, CDR2 SVGIG (reference sequence). The CDR3 is CVWGPSPLHF. The CDR3 DNA sequence: TGTGTCTGGGGGCCATCACCCCTCCACTTT.

This clonotype has at least ten counts. CDR3 amino acids: CSASLGLAGLLNEQFF. CDR3 bases: TGCAGTGCTAGCCTCGGACTAGCGGGGTTACTAAATGAGCAGTTCTTC. The chain combines TRBV20-1 with TRBJ2-1; TRBD2 agrees at 12 bases. The CDR3 is made up of 16 amino acids. V was pared by 3 bases and J by 7 bases, with 10 bases of the junction left unmatched. Germline V gene lookup returns CDR1 DFQATT and CDR2 SNEGSKA (reference sequence).

This clonotype was recorded many times. J is TRBJ2-1 and V is TRBV20-1; 9 nucleotides agree with TRBD2. The ends lost 4 bases at V and 7 bases at J; junction bases unmatched: 11. Germline V gene data show CDR1 as DFQATT and CDR2 as SNEGSKA (reference sequence). This CDR3 has 15 amino acids. In DNA form, the CDR3 reads TGCAGTGCTATCAGTCAGCGGGGGGAAGGGAATGAGCAGTTCTTC. Translated: CSAISQRGEGNEQFF.

Many counts were recorded for this clonotype. The genes are TRBV6-5 and TRBJ1-3, with 7 bases matching TRBD1. The V segment lost 6 bases and the J segment 4 bases; nucleotides outside the gene matches: 9. Germline CDR1 MNHEY, CDR2 SVGAGI. The CDR3 runs to 15 residues. The CDR3 loop is CASRLTSTGGNTIYF. In nucleotides, the CDR3 is TGTGCCAGCAGACTAACTTCGACAGGGGGAAACACCATATATTTT.

The rearrangement joins TRBV28 to TRBJ1-1; D gene ambiguous. Trimming left V 6 bases short and J 4 bases short, with 6 bases between. Per germline, CDR1 MDHEN and CDR2 SYDVKM. CDR3 length equals 11 residues. Written as DNA, the CDR3 is TGTGCCAGCAGGGACTTCACTGAAGCTTTCTTT. The encoded protein is CASRDFTEAFF.

This clonotype was recorded at least ten times. The rearrangement joins TRBV5-5 to TRBJ1-3; TRBD1 might be the D (6 bases). With 4 bases removed from V and 2 bases from J, the gap between germline ends came to 13 bases. CDR1 and CDR2 (germline): SGHKS, YYEKEE (reference sequence). This CDR3 has 15 residues. Here the CDR3 DNA reads TGTGCCAGCAGCCGGGAAACAGGGCCTGGAAACACCATATATTTT. It specifies CASSRETGPGNTIYF.

This clonotype appeared many times. Without the conserved terminal phenylalanine or tryptophan, this CDR3 likely stems from a read error. V and J are TRBV5-1 and TRBJ2-7; D is uncertain. The CDR3 covers 11 residues. V lost 5 bases, J lost 3 bases, and 6 bases lay in between. The germline V gene encodes CDR1 SGHRS and CDR2 YFSETQ. CDR3 sequence: CASSGVYEQYL. The CDR3 DNA reads TGCGCCAGCAGTGGTGTCTACGAGCAGTACCTC.

Ten or more counts support this clonotype. This chain uses TRBV12-3 or TRBV12-4 with TRBJ1-4; 8 positions agree with TRBD1. The CDR3 loop spans 15 amino acids. Trimming took 4 bases from V and 8 from J; bases not matched to a gene: 9. CDR3 loop: CASSSGQGAQEKLFF. The CDR3 nucleotides read TGTGCCAGCAGTTCCGGGCAGGGGGCGCAGGAAAAACTGTTTTTT.

In its sample, this clonotype was seen many times. This chain links TRBV6-2 or TRBV6-3 with TRBJ2-7; the match to TRBD1 covers 8 bases. Trimming cost V 6 bases and J 6 bases; bases outside gene matches: 13. This CDR3 is 15 amino acids long. Germline V gives CDR1 MNHEY, CDR2 SVGEGT. The CDR3 loop reads CASSPSGTGPSEQYF. The CDR3 DNA follows: TGTGCCAGCAGCCCCTCCGGGACAGGTCCCTCCGAGCAGTACTTC.

This clonotype appeared many times. The chain combines TRBV20-1 with TRBJ2-1; either TRBD1 or TRBD2 may supply D (5 bases each). In germline, CDR1 is DFQATT, CDR2 SNEGSKA (reference sequence). CDR3 length equals 19 residues. Trimming cost V 3 bases and J 7 bases, with 31 bases left between them. The chain's CDR3 is CSASSSVIPGTPDGNEQFF. The CDR3 DNA reads as TGCAGTGCTAGTTCGAGTGTTATACCCGGGACCCCGGATGGGAATGAGCAGTTCTTC.

This clonotype was seen repeatedly, ten times or more. The CDR3 DNA is TGTGCCAGCAGCCCGAACTTAATCGGCGGGGAGCTGTTTTTT. This translates into CASSPNLIGGELFF. The chain combines TRBV7-3 with TRBJ2-2; D is unclear. Germline CDR1 is SGHTA and CDR2 is FQGTGA. The CDR3 contains 14 residues. Trimming took off 5 bases at V and 7 bases at J, with 14 bases between the two ends.

Ten or more counts support this clonotype. The chain has TRBV20-1 and TRBJ2-7, with 8 bases lining up with TRBD1. From germline, CDR1 is DFQATT and CDR2 SNEGSKA (reference sequence). V dropped 6 bases and J dropped 3; count of bases not matched to a gene: 10. The CDR3 is made up of 14 amino acids. The CDR3 DNA follows: TGCAGTGCCCAGGGACAGGCAAGAGACTACGAGCAGTACTTC. Translated: CSAQGQARDYEQYF.

This clonotype was seen many times. This chain uses TRBV27 with TRBJ2-3; D is perhaps TRBD1 or TRBD2 (5 bases each). Germline V gene data show CDR1 as MNHEY and CDR2 as SMNVEV (reference sequence). The V gene lost 1 base and the J gene lost 1 base, with 9 bases spanning the gap. The CDR3 consists of 15 residues. CDR3 region: CASSLWGRGTDTQYF. DNA of the CDR3: TGTGCCAGCAGTTTATGGGGACGGGGCACAGATACGCAGTATTTT.

Many counts were recorded for this clonotype. The V and J genes are TRBV20-1 and TRBJ1-1; 9 positions agree with TRBD1. Germline V lookup: CDR1 DFQATT, CDR2 SNEGSKA (reference sequence). With 0 bases clipped from V and 3 bases from J, the junction kept 8 bases outside the gene matches. The CDR3 sequence is 16 residues long. CDR3 nucleotides: TGCAGTGCTAGAGATGGTCACAGGGGGCGAGACACTGAAGCTTTCTTT. Amino acid sequence: CSARDGHRGRDTEAFF.